Below are 16 T cell receptor beta chains sequenced from a single sample in a study of T-cell memory formation after mild COVID-19. TCRdb re-called the 5' RACE reads with MiXCR, one entry per CDR3 protein. The sample includes roughly 160,000 distinct CDR3 sequences, approximately 13% seen only once; the top ten take 2.5% to 3.5%. The sample comprised PBMCs or a T cell subset sorted from them (not recorded which). The receptors were gathered from a man aged 18 to 30 who had mild COVID-19 (a few samples of this study predate the infection). Cell type and time point are not known.

V is TRBV27 and J is TRBJ1-6, with no clear D. The germline gives CDR1 MNHEY, CDR2 SMNVEV (reference sequence). V lost 0 bases to trimming and J lost 1 base, with 7 bases between them. The CDR3 is 16 amino acids. CDR3 amino acids: CASSLSPGSYNSPLHF. Here the CDR3 DNA reads TGTGCCAGCAGTTTATCGCCGGGTTCCTATAATTCACCCCTCCACTTT.

This clonotype is classed as medium-sized. This chain joins TRBV11-2 and TRBJ2-1, with TRBD2 matching 8 bases. After removal of 5 bases from V and 15 bases from J, the junction contained 18 bases not matched to a gene. From germline, CDR1 is SGHAT and CDR2 FQNNGV. This CDR3 region has 15 residues. In DNA, the CDR3 is TGTGCCAGCAGCCACAGCGGGGGCCCCGTCCGGGGAGGGTTCTTC. This sequence encodes CASSHSGGPVRGGFF.

J is TRBJ2-3 and V is TRBV6-2 or TRBV6-3; D may be TRBD2 (6 bases). Germline assignment: CDR1 MNHEY and CDR2 SVGEGT. The CDR3 totals 15 residues. V was pared by 6 bases and J by 0 bases, with 13 bases between. The CDR3, as DNA: TGTGCCAGCAGGGTCCTCGGGACTAGCACAGATACGCAGTATTTT. Amino acids: CASRVLGTSTDTQYF.

In its sample, this clonotype was seen a few times. The V call is TRBV25-1, the J call TRBJ2-2, with 8 bases matching TRBD1. The junction had 5 bases not matched to a gene; V was cut back by 5 bases and J by 6 bases. Per the germline V gene, CDR1 is MGHDK and CDR2 is SYGVNS. The CDR3 length is 14 residues. The CDR3 DNA sequence: TGTGCCAGCAGTCGGACAGGGTGGGCCGGGGAGCTGTTTTTT. Its protein is CASSRTGWAGELFF.

This sequence joins TRBV24-1 and TRBJ2-3, with TRBD1 matching over 7 bases. Germline assignment: CDR1 KGHDR and CDR2 SFDVKD. V dropped 0 bases and J dropped 1; count of bases not matched to a gene: 0. The CDR3 has 15 amino acids. DNA for the CDR3: TGTGCCACCAGTGATTTGACAGGGGGCACAGATACGCAGTATTTT. Translation gives CATSDLTGGTDTQYF.

The chain recombines TRBV10-3 with TRBJ2-7; D uncertain. Germline loops: CDR1 ENHRY, CDR2 SYGVKD. The CDR3 is 14 amino acids. V dropped 4 bases and J dropped 1 base, with 11 bases sitting between them. The CDR3 coding sequence is TGTGCCATCAGTGCGGCCCAGGATTCCTACGAGCAGTACGTC. Amino acids: CAISAAQDSYEQYV.

J is TRBJ2-1 and V is TRBV6-2 or TRBV6-3, with TRBD2 as a possible D gene (5 bases). The CDR3 extends over 13 amino acids. Germline V gives CDR1 MNHEY, CDR2 SVGEGT. V lost 2 bases, J lost 9 bases, and 11 bases lay in between. This CDR3 is CASSYATRSEQFF. CDR3 sequence (DNA): TGTGCCAGCAGTTACGCCACTAGATCTGAGCAGTTCTTC.

This clonotype was counted between two and nine times. The rearrangement uses TRBV10-3 and TRBJ1-1; D not certain. Trimming removed 6 bases from V and 8 bases from J, with 16 bases in between. Germline V lookup: CDR1 ENHRY, CDR2 SYGVKD. This CDR3 is 13 amino acids long. The CDR3 loop is CAIRRTDGSEAFF. Here the CDR3 DNA reads TGTGCCATCAGAAGAACCGACGGATCGGAAGCTTTCTTT.

This clonotype was seen a few times. J is TRBJ2-1 and V is TRBV9; 7 bases line up with TRBD2. The CDR3 loop spans 15 amino acids. After removal of 4 bases from V and 3 bases from J, the junction contained 7 bases not matched to a gene. Germline-derived CDR1 and CDR2 are SGDLS and YYNGEE. The CDR3 sequence: CASSIRGVNYNEQFF. CDR3 bases: TGTGCCAGCAGCATACGGGGGGTAAACTACAATGAGCAGTTCTTC. Variable domain in full (rest from reference TRBV9 and TRBJ2-1): DSGVTQTPKHLITATGQRVTLRCSPRSGDLSVYWYQQSLDQGLQFLIQYYNGEERAKGNILERFSAQQFPDLHSELNLSSLELGDSALYFCASSIRGVNYNEQFFGPGTRLTVL.

V usage is TRBV28 and J usage is TRBJ2-5; 8 nucleotides agree with TRBD1. The germline gives CDR1 MDHEN, CDR2 SYDVKM. The CDR3 spans 15 residues. V was pared by 4 bases and J by 5 bases, with 9 bases of the junction left unmatched. In DNA form, the CDR3 reads TGTGCCAGCAGTTCTTCCCAGGGGGCGCGTGAGACCCAGTACTTC. It encodes CASSSSQGARETQYF.

This sequence joins TRBV12-3 or TRBV12-4 and TRBJ1-1, with 7 bases that match TRBD1. This CDR3 contains 13 residues. V was pared by 5 bases and J by 6 bases, with 6 bases of the junction left unmatched. This chain's CDR3 is CASSDRVMAEAFF. Written as DNA, the CDR3 is TGTGCCAGCAGTGACAGGGTGATGGCTGAAGCTTTCTTT.

There are a few counts of this clonotype. V usage is TRBV10-3 and J usage is TRBJ2-5, with a possible D match to TRBD2 (5 bases). V lost 11 bases and J lost 1, with 14 bases in between. The CDR3 loop spans 13 amino acids. Germline values: CDR1 ENHRY, CDR2 SYGVKD. The CDR3 spells CASRGPGQETQYF. In DNA, the CDR3 is TGTGCCTCTCGAGGGCCGGGCCAAGAGACCCAGTACTTC.

A remark on this clonotype: Since a much larger clone is just one base distant, this may be a read error. The J gene is TRBJ2-3, the V gene TRBV10-3; D is uncertain. CDR1 and CDR2 (germline): ENHRY, SYGVKD. The CDR3 is made up of 12 amino acids. CDR3 coding DNA: TGTTCCATCAGTGAGTCAGCAGATACGCAGTATTTT. This codes for CSISESADTQYF.

The rearrangement uses TRBV6-5 and TRBJ1-1, with unresolved D. Germline values: CDR1 MNHEY, CDR2 SVGAGI. The CDR3 has 16 residues. Trimming removed 7 bases from V and 7 bases from J, with 25 bases in between. CDR3 loop: CASKYSGGPGGSEAFF. The CDR3 region has the DNA TGTGCCAGCAAATACTCGGGAGGGCCCGGTGGGAGTGAAGCTTTCTTT.

There are a few counts of this clonotype. The chain couples TRBV7-9 to TRBJ2-1, with a weak D call TRBD2 (7 bases). This CDR3 has 16 amino acids. V was cut by 5 bases and J by 2 bases, with 16 bases left in between. Germline CDR1 and CDR2: SEHNR and FQNEAQ (reference sequence). The CDR3, as DNA: TGTGCCAGCAGCCGACGGGACGGGGGGCCCTACAATGAGCAGTTCTTC. Translating it yields CASSRRDGGPYNEQFF. Together with reference TRBV7-9 and TRBJ2-1, the CDR3 gives the full variable domain: DTGVSQNPRHKITKRGQNVTFRCDPISEHNRLYWYRQTLGQGPEFLTYFQNEAQLEKSRLLSDRFSAERPKGSFSTLEIQRTEQGDSAMYLCASSRRDGGPYNEQFFGPGTRLTVL.

This clonotype was recorded a few times. The rearrangement links TRBV5-5 to TRBJ2-7, with D possibly matching TRBD2 (5 bases). The length of the CDR3 is 13 residues. Deletions cut 1 base from V and 5 bases from J, with 10 bases between. The V gene's germline CDR1 is SGHKS and CDR2 YYEKEE (reference sequence). CDR3 coding DNA: TGTGCCAGCAGCTTGCTAGGACTCAACGAGCAGTACGTC. Translated, it gives CASSLLGLNEQYV.